Here is one TCR beta chain with its context. Its antigen is still unknown. No much larger clone is present one base from it, and per-base qualities are unavailable. This specimen comes from a study of blood T cell repertoires in COVID-19 (dated by TCRdb to 2018 to 2020). At the level of the whole study: The collaborator samples originated in the United States, Italy and Spain and spanned the acute and convalescent phases of COVID-19. The material from the prospective study consisted of cDNA or gDNA derived from T cells, B-cell-depleted T cells, or PBMCs. The dataset comprised deeply sampled blood TCRbeta repertoires from subjects exposed to, actively infected with, or recovered from COVID-19. The repertoires were released in a freely available public database intended as a resource for research on the immune response to SARS-CoV-2. The samples were drawn from two sources: the first 160 participants of the ongoing ImmuneRACE study, and over 950 subjects contributed by 6 global collaborators. Sample metadata almost always included a de-identified subject ID, COVID-19 status, age in years and sex. HLA class I and class II types, where available, came from metadata supplied by the sample provider rather than from assay-based typing.

Participants in the prospective study were enrolled through a virtual design, were aged about 18 to 100 years, and lived in roughly 25 United States geographic areas. In the prospective study, cohorts were assigned on the basis of participant-reported clinical history obtained from a screening survey and a study questionnaire. Mobile phlebotomists in the prospective study collected whole blood, serum and a nasopharyngeal or oropharyngeal swab from every participant. Participants in the prospective study had the option to provide additional blood draws and questionnaires over a 2-month period. Blood samples from the prospective study were shipped frozen or at room temperature prior to DNA extraction. Overall results and qualifications from the work: Clinical and demographic metadata were provided uncurated, with the amount varying by source and participant.

TCRbeta CDR3 regions were amplified from genomic DNA by means of the immunoSEQ Assay, a bias-controlled multiplex PCR. Regarding the original processing steps: Within the assay, amplification of reference gene primers was used to estimate how many nucleated cells each sample contained. Sequence reads were collapsed and filtered to measure the absolute abundance of every unique TCRbeta CDR3 rearrangement. For each sample, productive Simpson clonality was calculated as the square root of Simpson's diversity index over productive rearrangements. TCRdb re-hosts the immuneACCESS table, in-frame sequences only. Its copies lack some clones; in the studies checked, an unresolved V gene accounts for under half of them, and the cause for the rest is not known. That table is the source of V, J and clone size, and D and trimming were worked out from the DNA. Counted in this sample were fewer than 250,000 clones; around 81% of them appeared once. Of the sample, around 9% is held by the ten largest clones.

Including the terminal cysteine and phenylalanine, the CDR3 comprises 18 residues. Left in the record is the CDR3 DNA by itself, 54 bases read in frame from the first base. CDR1 and CDR2, per the germline V gene, are KGHDR and SFDVKD. The germline V and J ends show losses of 3 bases and 0 bases respectively, and no gene match explains 5 bases of the junction. This TCR was recovered from a woman in her fifties or sixties with acute COVID-19. The rearranged chain carries TRBV24-1 and TRBJ2-6; 9 bases in between match TRBD1. The sequencing input was PBMCs or T cells enriched from blood (not recorded which). The CDR3 region: CATSDGQGMYSGANVLTF. The nucleotides read TGTGCCACCAGTGATGGACAGGGGATGTACTCTGGGGCCAACGTCCTGACTTTC.